This T cell receptor (beta chain) emerged from a study of T cell repertoires in cytomegalovirus infection. Whole-study results and caveats: The ex vivo response was dominated by HLA-C-restricted CMV-specific TCR beta clonotypes.

With 0 bases removed from V and 2 bases from J, the gap between germline ends came to 7 bases. The germline gives CDR1 LGHNA, CDR2 YSLEER. This CDR3 has 15 amino acids. Via MiXCR, TCRdb re-called the reads, giving one row per CDR3 protein. This sample has 550,000 to 700,000 distinct CDR3 sequences, with 40% found just once. Concerning this clonotype: Its cognate antigen is unknown.

V is TRBV4-3 and J is TRBJ2-2; the D gene is possibly TRBD2 (5 bases). Source: cultured PBMCs, taken from culture after CMV antigen stimulation. The TCR originated in a human donor in good health (CMV status not recorded). Some clones in this sample may be carry-over from other donors' samples. CDR3 in amino acids: CASSQEGRNTGELFF. The CDR3 DNA is TGCGCCAGCAGCCAAGAGGGGAGAAACACCGGGGAGCTGTTTTTT.